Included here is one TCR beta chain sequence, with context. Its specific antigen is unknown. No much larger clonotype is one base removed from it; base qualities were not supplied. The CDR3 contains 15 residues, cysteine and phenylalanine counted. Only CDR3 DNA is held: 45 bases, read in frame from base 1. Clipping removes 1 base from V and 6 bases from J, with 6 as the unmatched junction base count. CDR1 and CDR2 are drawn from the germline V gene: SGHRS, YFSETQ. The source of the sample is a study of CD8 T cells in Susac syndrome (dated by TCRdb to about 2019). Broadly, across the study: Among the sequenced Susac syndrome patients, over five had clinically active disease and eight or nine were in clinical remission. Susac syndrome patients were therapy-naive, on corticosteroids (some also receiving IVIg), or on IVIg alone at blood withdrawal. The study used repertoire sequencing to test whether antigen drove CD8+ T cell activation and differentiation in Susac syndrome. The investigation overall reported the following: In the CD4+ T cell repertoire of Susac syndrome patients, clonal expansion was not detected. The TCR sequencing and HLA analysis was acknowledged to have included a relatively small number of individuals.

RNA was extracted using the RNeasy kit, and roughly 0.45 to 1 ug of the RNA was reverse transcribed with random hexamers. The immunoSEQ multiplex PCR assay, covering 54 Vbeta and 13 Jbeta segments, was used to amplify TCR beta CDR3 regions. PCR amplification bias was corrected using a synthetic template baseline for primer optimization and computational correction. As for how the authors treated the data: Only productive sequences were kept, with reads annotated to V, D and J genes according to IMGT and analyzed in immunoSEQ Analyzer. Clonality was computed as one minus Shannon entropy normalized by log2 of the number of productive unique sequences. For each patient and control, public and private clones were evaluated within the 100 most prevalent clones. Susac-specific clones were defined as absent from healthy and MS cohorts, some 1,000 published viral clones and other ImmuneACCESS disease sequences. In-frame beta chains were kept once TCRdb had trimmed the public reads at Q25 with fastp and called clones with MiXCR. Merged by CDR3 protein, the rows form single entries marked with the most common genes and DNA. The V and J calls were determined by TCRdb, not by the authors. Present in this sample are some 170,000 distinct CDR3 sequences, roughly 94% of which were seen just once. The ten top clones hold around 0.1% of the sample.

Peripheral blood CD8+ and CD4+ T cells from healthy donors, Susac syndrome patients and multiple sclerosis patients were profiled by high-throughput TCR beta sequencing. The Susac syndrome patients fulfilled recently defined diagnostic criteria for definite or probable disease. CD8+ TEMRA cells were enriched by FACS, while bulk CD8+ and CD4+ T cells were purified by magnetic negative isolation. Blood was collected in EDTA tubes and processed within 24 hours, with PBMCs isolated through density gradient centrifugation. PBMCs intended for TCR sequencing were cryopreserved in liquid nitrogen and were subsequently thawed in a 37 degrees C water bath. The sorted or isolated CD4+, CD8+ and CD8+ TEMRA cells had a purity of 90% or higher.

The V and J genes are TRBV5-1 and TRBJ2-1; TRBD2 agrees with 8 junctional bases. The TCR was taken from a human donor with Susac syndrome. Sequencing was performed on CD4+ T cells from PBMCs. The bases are TGCGCCAGCAGCTTGAGCGGGAGTAGGTCCAATGAGCAGTTCTTC. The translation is CASSLSGSRSNEQFF. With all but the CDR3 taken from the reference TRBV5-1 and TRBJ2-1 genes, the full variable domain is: KAGVTQTPRYLIKTRGQQVTLSCSPISGHRSVSWYQQTPGQGLQFLFEYFSETQRNKGNFPGRFSGRQFSNSRSEMNVSTLELGDSALYLCASSLSGSRSNEQFFGPGTRLTVL.